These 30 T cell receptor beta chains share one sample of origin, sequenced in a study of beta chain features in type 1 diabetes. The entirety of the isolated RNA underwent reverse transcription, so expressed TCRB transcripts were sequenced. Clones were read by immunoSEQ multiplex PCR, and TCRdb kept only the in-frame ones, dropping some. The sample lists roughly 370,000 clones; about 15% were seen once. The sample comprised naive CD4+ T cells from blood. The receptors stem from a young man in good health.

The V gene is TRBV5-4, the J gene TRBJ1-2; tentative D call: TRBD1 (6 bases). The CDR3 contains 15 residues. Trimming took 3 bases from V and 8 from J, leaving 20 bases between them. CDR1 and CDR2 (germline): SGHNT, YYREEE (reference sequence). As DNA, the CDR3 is TGTGCCAGCAGCTCTGGAGGGGGGCGATCGGACGGCTACACCTTC. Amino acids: CASSSGGGRSDGYTF. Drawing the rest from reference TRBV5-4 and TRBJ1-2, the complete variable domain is ETGVTQSPTHLIKTRGQQVTLRCSSQSGHNTVSWYQQALGQGPQFIFQYYREEENGRGNFPPRFSGLQFPNYSSELNVNALELDDSALYLCASSSGGGRSDGYTFGSGTRLTVV.

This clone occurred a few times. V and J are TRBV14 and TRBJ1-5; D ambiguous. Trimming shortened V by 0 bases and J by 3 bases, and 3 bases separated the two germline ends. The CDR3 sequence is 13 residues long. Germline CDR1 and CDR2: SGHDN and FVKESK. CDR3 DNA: TGTGCCAGCAGCCAAGACACCAATCAGCCCCAGCATTTT. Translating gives CASSQDTNQPQHF.

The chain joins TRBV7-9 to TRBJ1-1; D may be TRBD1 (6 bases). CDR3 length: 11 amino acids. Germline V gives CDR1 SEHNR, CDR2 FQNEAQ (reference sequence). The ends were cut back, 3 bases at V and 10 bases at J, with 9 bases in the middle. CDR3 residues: CASSFEGGAFF. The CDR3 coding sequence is TGTGCCAGCAGCTTTGAAGGGGGAGCTTTCTTT. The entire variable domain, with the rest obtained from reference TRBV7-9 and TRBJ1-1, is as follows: DTGVSQNPRHKITKRGQNVTFRCDPISEHNRLYWYRQTLGQGPEFLTYFQNEAQLEKSRLLSDRFSAERPKGSFSTLEIQRTEQGDSAMYLCASSFEGGAFFGQGTRLTVV.

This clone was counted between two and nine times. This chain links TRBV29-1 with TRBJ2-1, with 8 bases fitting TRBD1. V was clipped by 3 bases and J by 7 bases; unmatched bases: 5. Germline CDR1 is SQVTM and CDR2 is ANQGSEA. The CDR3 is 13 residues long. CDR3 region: CSVEVTGGNEQFF. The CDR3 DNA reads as TGCAGCGTTGAGGTCACAGGGGGGAATGAGCAGTTCTTC.

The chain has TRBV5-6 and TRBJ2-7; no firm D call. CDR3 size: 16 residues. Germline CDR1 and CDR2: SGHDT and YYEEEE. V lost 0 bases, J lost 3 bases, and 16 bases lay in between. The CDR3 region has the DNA TGTGCCAGCAGCTTGGGGCCGACCCCCCAAAACTACGAGCAGTACTTC. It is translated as CASSLGPTPQNYEQYF. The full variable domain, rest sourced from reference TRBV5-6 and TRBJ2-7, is DAGVTQSPTHLIKTRGQQVTLRCSPKSGHDTVSWYQQALGQGPQFIFQYYEEEERQRGNFPDRFSGHQFPNYSSELNVNALLLGDSALYLCASSLGPTPQNYEQYFGPGTRLTVT.

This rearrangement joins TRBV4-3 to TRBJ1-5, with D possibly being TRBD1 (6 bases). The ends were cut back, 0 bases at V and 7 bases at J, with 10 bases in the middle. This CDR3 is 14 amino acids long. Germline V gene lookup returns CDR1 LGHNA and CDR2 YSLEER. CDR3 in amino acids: CASSQEGAGQPQHF. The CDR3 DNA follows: TGCGCCAGCAGCCAAGAGGGGGCAGGGCAGCCCCAGCATTTT.

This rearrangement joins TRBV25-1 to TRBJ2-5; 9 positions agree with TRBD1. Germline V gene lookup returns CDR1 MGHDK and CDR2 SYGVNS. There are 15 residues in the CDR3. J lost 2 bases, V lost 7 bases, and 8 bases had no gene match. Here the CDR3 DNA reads TGTGCCAGCACACCGGGACAGGGATGGCAAGAGACCCAGTACTTC. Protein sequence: CASTPGQGWQETQYF.

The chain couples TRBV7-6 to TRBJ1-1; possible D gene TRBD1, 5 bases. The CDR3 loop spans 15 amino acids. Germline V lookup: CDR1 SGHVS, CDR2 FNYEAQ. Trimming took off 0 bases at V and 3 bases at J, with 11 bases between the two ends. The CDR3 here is CASSLASQAYTEAFF. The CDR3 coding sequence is TGTGCCAGCAGCTTAGCGTCACAGGCTTACACTGAAGCTTTCTTT.

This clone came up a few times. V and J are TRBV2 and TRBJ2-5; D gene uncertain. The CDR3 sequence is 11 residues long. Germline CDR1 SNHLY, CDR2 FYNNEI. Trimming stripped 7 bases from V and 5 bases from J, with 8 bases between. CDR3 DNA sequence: TGTGCCAGCACATATAAGGAGACCCAGTACTTC. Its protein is CASTYKETQYF.

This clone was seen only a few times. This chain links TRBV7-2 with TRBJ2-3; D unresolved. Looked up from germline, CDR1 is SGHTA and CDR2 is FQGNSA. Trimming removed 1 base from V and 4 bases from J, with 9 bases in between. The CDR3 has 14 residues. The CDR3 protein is CASSLGRASDTQYF. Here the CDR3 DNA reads TGTGCCAGCAGCTTAGGTCGGGCCTCAGATACGCAGTATTTT.

The CDR3 nucleotides are TGCGCCAGCAGCCAACGTGTAGGGGGCGGCACAGATACGCAGTATTTT. Translation: CASSQRVGGGTDTQYF. The V call is TRBV4-1, the J call TRBJ2-3; 7 bases match TRBD1. CDR3 length equals 16 residues. V shed 2 bases, J shed 1 base, and the junction held 6 bases outside the gene matches. Germline V gene data show CDR1 as MGHRA and CDR2 as YSYEKL.

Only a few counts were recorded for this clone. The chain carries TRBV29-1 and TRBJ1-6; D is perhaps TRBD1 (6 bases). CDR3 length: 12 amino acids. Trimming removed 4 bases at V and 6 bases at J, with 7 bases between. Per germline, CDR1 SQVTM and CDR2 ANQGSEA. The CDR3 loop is CSVGTANSPLHF. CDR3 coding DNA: TGCAGCGTTGGGACAGCTAATTCACCCCTCCACTTT.

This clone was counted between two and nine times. The chain's CDR3 is CASSLNQRIQYF. DNA of the CDR3: TGTGCCAGCAGCCTCAACCAACGAATTCAGTACTTC. J is TRBJ2-4 and V is TRBV11-2; D not certain. The CDR3 spans 12 residues. V was pared by 5 bases and J by 10 bases, with 12 bases between. Per the germline V gene, CDR1 is SGHAT and CDR2 is FQNNGV.

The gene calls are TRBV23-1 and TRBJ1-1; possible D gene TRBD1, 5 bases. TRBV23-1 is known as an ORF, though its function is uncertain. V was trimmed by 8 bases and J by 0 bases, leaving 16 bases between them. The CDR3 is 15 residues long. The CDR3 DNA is TGCGCCAGCGGGCGAGTAAAGACAGTGAACACTGAAGCTTTCTTT. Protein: CASGRVKTVNTEAFF.

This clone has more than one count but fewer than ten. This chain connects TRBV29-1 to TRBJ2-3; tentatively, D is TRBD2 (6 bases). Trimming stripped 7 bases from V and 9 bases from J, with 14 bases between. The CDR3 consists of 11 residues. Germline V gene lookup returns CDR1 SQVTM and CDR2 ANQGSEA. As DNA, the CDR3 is TGCAGCGCCCCCGGGAGCGGAACGCAGTATTTT. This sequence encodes CSAPGSGTQYF.

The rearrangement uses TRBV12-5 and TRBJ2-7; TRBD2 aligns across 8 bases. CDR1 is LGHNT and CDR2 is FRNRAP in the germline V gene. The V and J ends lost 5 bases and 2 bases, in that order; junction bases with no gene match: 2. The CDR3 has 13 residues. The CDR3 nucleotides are TGTGCTAGTGGTCGGGGACTAGCCTACGAGCAGTACTTC. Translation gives CASGRGLAYEQYF.

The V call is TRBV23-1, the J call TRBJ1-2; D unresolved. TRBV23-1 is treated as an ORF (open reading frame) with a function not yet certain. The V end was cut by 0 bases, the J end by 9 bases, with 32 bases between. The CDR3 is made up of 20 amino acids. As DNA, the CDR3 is TGCGCCAGCAGTCAATCGTCCACTCGAGCAAGTATTAGAGGGAGAGTGTGCTACACCTTC. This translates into CASSQSSTRASIRGRVCYTF.

In DNA, the CDR3 is TGTGCCAGCAGCGTCGGCGACGAGCAGTACTTC. It yields the protein CASSVGDEQYF. The J gene is TRBJ2-7, the V gene TRBV9; D not resolved. The CDR3 contains 11 residues. The ends were cut back, 2 bases at V and 5 bases at J, with 5 bases in the middle. Germline V gene data show CDR1 as SGDLS and CDR2 as YYNGEE.

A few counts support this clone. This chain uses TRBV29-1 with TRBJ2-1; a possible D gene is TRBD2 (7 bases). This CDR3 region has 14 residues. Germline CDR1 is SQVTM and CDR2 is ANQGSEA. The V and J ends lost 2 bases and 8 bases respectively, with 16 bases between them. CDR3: CSVEFGGLFDEQFF. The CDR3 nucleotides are TGCAGCGTTGAATTCGGGGGGCTTTTCGATGAGCAGTTCTTC.

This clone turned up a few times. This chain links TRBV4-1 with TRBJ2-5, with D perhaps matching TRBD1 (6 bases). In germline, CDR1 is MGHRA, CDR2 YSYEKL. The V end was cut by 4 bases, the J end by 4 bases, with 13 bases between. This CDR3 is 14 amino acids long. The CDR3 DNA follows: TGCGCCAGCAGCCGCACAACAGGGCGAGAGACCCAGTACTTC. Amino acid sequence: CASSRTTGRETQYF.

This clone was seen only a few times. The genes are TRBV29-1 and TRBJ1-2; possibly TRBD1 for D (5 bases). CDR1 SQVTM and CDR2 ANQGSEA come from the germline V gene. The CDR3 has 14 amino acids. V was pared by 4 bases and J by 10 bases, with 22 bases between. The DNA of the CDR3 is TGCAGCGTTGTATCGACAAGCCTCTCCGGGACCTACACCTTC. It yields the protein CSVVSTSLSGTYTF. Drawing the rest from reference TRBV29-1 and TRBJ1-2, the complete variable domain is SAVISQKPSRDICQRGTSLTIQCQVDSQVTMMFWYRQQPGQSLTLIATANQGSEATYESGFVIDKFPISRPNLTFSTLTVSNMSPEDSSIYLCSVVSTSLSGTYTFGSGTRLTVV.

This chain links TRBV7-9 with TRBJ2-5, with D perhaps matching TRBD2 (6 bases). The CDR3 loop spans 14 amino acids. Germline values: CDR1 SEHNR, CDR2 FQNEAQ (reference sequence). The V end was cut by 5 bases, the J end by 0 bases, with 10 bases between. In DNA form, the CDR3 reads TGTGCCAGCAGCCCCCGGGGGAACCAAGAGACCCAGTACTTC. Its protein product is CASSPRGNQETQYF.

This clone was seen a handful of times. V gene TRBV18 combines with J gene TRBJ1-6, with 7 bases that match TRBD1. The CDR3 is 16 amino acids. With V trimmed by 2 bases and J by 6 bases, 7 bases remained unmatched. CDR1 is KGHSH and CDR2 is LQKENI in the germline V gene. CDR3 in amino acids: CASSPRTGGLNSPLHF. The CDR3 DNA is TGTGCCAGCTCACCAAGGACAGGAGGACTTAATTCACCCCTCCACTTT.

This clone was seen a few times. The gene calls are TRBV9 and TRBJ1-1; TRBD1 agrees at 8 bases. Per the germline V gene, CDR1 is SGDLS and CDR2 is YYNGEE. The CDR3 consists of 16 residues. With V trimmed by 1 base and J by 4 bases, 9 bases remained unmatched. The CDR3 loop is CASSVIRGRDITEAFF. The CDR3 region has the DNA TGTGCCAGCAGCGTAATCAGGGGGCGAGATATCACTGAAGCTTTCTTT.

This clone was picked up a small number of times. DNA of the CDR3: TGTGCCATCAGTGAGTCAACAGGGGGCTACGAGCAGTACTTC. This codes for CAISESTGGYEQYF. This chain connects TRBV10-3 to TRBJ2-7; 8 bases are shared with TRBD1. The CDR3 has 14 residues. Trimming cost V 0 bases and J 3 bases; bases outside gene matches: 1. CDR1 ENHRY and CDR2 SYGVKD come from the germline V gene.

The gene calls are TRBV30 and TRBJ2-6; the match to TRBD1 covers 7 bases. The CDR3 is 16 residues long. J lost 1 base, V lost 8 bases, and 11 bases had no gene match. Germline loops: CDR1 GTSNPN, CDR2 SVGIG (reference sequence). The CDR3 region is CAGPVNRGSGANVLTF. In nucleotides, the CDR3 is TGTGCCGGACCGGTGAACAGGGGATCTGGGGCCAACGTCCTGACTTTC.

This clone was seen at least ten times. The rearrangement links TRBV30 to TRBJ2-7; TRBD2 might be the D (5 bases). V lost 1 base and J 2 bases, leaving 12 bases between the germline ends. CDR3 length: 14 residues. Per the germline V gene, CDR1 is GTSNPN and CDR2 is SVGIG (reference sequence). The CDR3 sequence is CAWSASGPPYEQYV. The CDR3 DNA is TGTGCCTGGAGTGCGAGCGGACCGCCCTACGAGCAGTACGTC.

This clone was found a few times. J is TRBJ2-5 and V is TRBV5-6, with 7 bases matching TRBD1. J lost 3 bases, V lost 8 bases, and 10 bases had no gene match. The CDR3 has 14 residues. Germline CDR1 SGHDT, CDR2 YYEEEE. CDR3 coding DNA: TGTGCCAGTTTTTCCGGGACAGAAAAAGAGACCCAGTACTTC. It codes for CASFSGTEKETQYF.

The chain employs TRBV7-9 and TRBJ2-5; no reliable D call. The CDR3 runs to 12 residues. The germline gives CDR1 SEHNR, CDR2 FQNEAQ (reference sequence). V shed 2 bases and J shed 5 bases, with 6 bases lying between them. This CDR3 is CASSLKLETQYF. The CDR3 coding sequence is TGTGCCAGCAGCTTAAAGCTGGAGACCCAGTACTTC.

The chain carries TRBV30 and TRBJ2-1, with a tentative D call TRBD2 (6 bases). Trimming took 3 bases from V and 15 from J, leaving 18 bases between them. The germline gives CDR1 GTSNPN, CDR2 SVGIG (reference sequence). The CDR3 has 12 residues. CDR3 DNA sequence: TGTGCCTGGAGCTCTTCCGGGACTGGGCGGTTCTTC. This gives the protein CAWSSSGTGRFF.